This T cell receptor (beta chain) was found in a study of CD8 T cells in ankylosing spondylitis. General study points: According to the report, clones linked to the disease were significantly enriched in matched synovial fluid samples taken from ankylosing spondylitis patients. One TCR beta motif, made up of eight highly homologous variants, appeared characteristic of ankylosing spondylitis blood.

Note on this clonotype: Its antigen is not known.

The V and J ends lost 3 bases and 6 bases respectively, with 9 bases between them. The CDR3 has 12 residues. Looked up from germline, CDR1 is GTSNPN and CDR2 is SVGIG (reference sequence). Quantitative 5'-RACE with molecular barcodes was used to make the TCR beta libraries. A single record per CDR3 protein comes from TCRdb applying MiXCR to the 5' RACE reads. This sample has about 300,000 distinct CDR3 sequences, with around 20% found just once. The material sequenced was blood, either unsorted or a sorted T cell fraction (not recorded which). This TCR was sampled from a female donor with ankylosing spondylitis or in good health (not recorded which). The chain employs TRBV30 and TRBJ2-1; D possibly corresponds to TRBD2 (5 bases). This chain's CDR3 is CAWSQEANEQFF. The CDR3, as DNA: TGTGCCTGGAGCCAGGAGGCCAATGAGCAGTTCTTC.